The 18 T cell receptor beta chains below come from one sample, sequenced in a study of T cell repertoires in cytomegalovirus infection. One entry per CDR3 protein, called by TCRdb with MiXCR from the reads. The data contain fewer than 200,000 distinct CDR3 sequences, 8.5% to 10% of them seen just once; the ten biggest clones take up roughly 4.8%. Sequenced: PBMCs. These receptors originate from a human donor in good health (CMV status not recorded). Some clones in this sample may be carry-over from other donors' samples.

This clonotype has ten or more counts. The V call is TRBV6-5, the J call TRBJ1-5; D gene uncertain. This CDR3 is built from 13 residues. With 0 bases removed from V and 7 bases from J, the gap between germline ends came to 7 bases. CDR1 MNHEY and CDR2 SVGAGI come from the germline V gene. Here the CDR3 DNA reads TGTGCCAGCAGTTACTCGGGGAGGCAGCCCCAGCATTTT. It specifies CASSYSGRQPQHF.

This clonotype appeared a few times. The gene calls are TRBV7-6 and TRBJ2-1, with 7 bases identical to TRBD2. V lost 5 bases, J lost 9 bases, and 4 bases stayed unmatched. Per germline, CDR1 SGHVS and CDR2 FNYEAQ. The CDR3 covers 12 residues. The CDR3 DNA is TGTGCCAGCAGCCGCGGGGGTACTGAGCAGTTCTTC. This sequence encodes CASSRGGTEQFF.

This clonotype was seen ten or more times. The rearrangement joins TRBV7-2 to TRBJ2-7; the match to TRBD2 covers 8 bases. J gave up 7 bases and V 6 bases, and 11 bases lay outside the gene matches. Germline loops: CDR1 SGHTA, CDR2 FQGNSA. The CDR3 is 14 amino acids. For the CDR3, the DNA is TGTGCCAGCAGACGCACGGGGGGGCCGGAGGAGCAGTACTTC. It specifies CASRRTGGPEEQYF.

This clonotype turned up a few times. This CDR3 reads CASSLGESYNEQFF. For the CDR3, the DNA is TGTGCCAGCAGCTTAGGGGAGTCCTACAATGAGCAGTTCTTC. The rearrangement links TRBV7-9 to TRBJ2-1, with TRBD2 as a possible D gene (5 bases). This CDR3 region has 14 residues. The ends were cut back, 1 base at V and 1 base at J, with 5 bases in the middle. CDR1 and CDR2 from the germline V gene are SEHNR and FQNEAQ (reference sequence). Combining the CDR3 with reference TRBV7-9 and TRBJ2-1 gives the whole variable domain DTGVSQNPRHKITKRGQNVTFRCDPISEHNRLYWYRQTLGQGPEFLTYFQNEAQLEKSRLLSDRFSAERPKGSFSTLEIQRTEQGDSAMYLCASSLGESYNEQFFGPGTRLTVL.

This clonotype was seen ten or more times. The chain employs TRBV19 and TRBJ2-5; D unresolved. Trimming took 5 bases from V and 5 from J, leaving 18 bases between them. This CDR3 has 15 residues. Looked up from germline, CDR1 is LNHDA and CDR2 is SQIVND (reference sequence). This CDR3 is CASSALTRAAETQYF. For the CDR3, the DNA is TGTGCCAGTAGTGCACTTACTCGGGCGGCGGAGACCCAGTACTTC.

This clonotype was detected many times. The CDR3 is CASSRALGTQYF. In nucleotides, the CDR3 is TGTGCCAGCAGTCGGGCCCTTGGGACCCAGTACTTC. This chain uses TRBV12-3 or TRBV12-4 with TRBJ2-5; no definite D call. V lost 5 bases to trimming and J lost 7 bases, with 11 bases between them. The CDR3 extends over 12 amino acids.

The chain couples TRBV6-2 or TRBV6-3 to TRBJ2-1; 9 bases are a match to TRBD2. J was trimmed by 4 bases and V by 6 bases; bases with no gene match: 10. Germline V gene sequence: CDR1 MNHEY, CDR2 SVGEGT. The CDR3 totals 16 residues. CDR3 residues: CASRSARLAAYNEQFF. The CDR3 nucleotides read TGTGCCAGCAGATCAGCTCGACTAGCGGCATACAATGAGCAGTTCTTC.

This clonotype was seen ten or more times. This chain links TRBV20-1 with TRBJ1-5; TRBD1 agrees at 8 bases. The CDR3 spans 15 residues. V shed 3 bases and J 2 bases; nucleotides not matched to a gene: 6. The V gene's germline CDR1 is DFQATT and CDR2 SNEGSKA (reference sequence). CDR3 in DNA: TGCAGTGCTAGCCTACAGGGGGGTGGCAATCAGCCCCAGCATTTT. Residues: CSASLQGGGNQPQHF.

V gene TRBV20-1 combines with J gene TRBJ2-2; 15 bases line up with TRBD2. V gave up 6 bases and J gave up 6 bases; unmatched junction bases: 8. This CDR3 spans 16 amino acids. CDR1 and CDR2 (germline): DFQATT, SNEGSKA (reference sequence). CDR3 nucleotides: TGCAGTGCGCCGGGACTAGCGGGGGGAGGGGCCGGGGAGCTGTTTTTT. This encodes CSAPGLAGGGAGELFF.

The sample holds a few counts of this clonotype. The rearrangement links TRBV20-1 to TRBJ2-5; 9 bases are a match to TRBD2. Looked up from germline, CDR1 is DFQATT and CDR2 is SNEGSKA (reference sequence). The trim removed 7 bases at V and 5 bases at J, leaving 5 bases unmatched. The CDR3 extends over 12 amino acids. DNA of the CDR3: TGCAGTGTCCTAGCGGGAATGGAGACCCAGTACTTC. This gives the protein CSVLAGMETQYF.

This clonotype was picked up many times. The CDR3 protein is CASRTTSGTYEQYF. CDR3 in DNA: TGTGCCAGCAGAACGACTAGCGGGACTTACGAGCAGTACTTC. The chain joins TRBV28 to TRBJ2-7; 11 bases fit TRBD2. CDR1 and CDR2 (germline): MDHEN, SYDVKM. Trimming took 6 bases from V and 4 from J; bases not matched to a gene: 5. The CDR3 totals 14 residues.

At least ten counts were recorded for this clonotype. The J gene is TRBJ1-5, the V gene TRBV7-9; D remains ambiguous. This CDR3 contains 15 residues. Germline lookup yields CDR1 SEHNR and CDR2 FQNEAQ (reference sequence). Trimming stripped 4 bases from V and 4 bases from J, with 14 bases between. The CDR3 DNA reads as TGTGCCAGCAGCTCCTCCATCGCCACAAATCAGCCCCAGCATTTT. This codes for CASSSSIATNQPQHF.

Many counts were recorded for this clonotype. CDR3 amino acids: CASITRSGKTNEKLFF. The DNA of the CDR3 is TGTGCCAGCATCACAAGATCGGGGAAAACTAATGAAAAACTGTTTTTT. V usage is TRBV6-6 and J usage is TRBJ1-4; D uncertain. Trimming stripped 7 bases from V and 1 base from J, with 16 bases between. Germline V CDR1 and CDR2: MNHNY, SVGAGI (reference sequence). This CDR3 region has 16 residues.

This clonotype was observed at least ten times. V usage is TRBV7-8 and J usage is TRBJ2-7; 9 bases are shared with TRBD1. The CDR3 totals 15 residues. The J segment lost 2 bases and the V segment lost 5 bases, leaving 7 bases of the junction unmatched. Germline assignment: CDR1 SGHVS and CDR2 FQNEAQ. The CDR3 bases are TGTGCCAGCAGCCCTCCGGGACAGGGCGCCTACGAGCAGTACTTC. Translated: CASSPPGQGAYEQYF.

This sequence joins TRBV20-1 and TRBJ2-7; possible D gene TRBD2, 6 bases. Trimming shortened V by 1 base and J by 3 bases, and 10 bases separated the two germline ends. CDR3 length: 13 amino acids. The germline V gene has CDR1 DFQATT and CDR2 SNEGSKA (reference sequence). Here the CDR3 reads CSARGGAGYEQYF. Written as DNA, the CDR3 is TGCAGTGCTAGAGGAGGAGCGGGCTACGAGCAGTACTTC.

This clonotype showed up many times. The rearrangement links TRBV7-2 to TRBJ1-5; D ambiguous. This CDR3 has 14 residues. The germline V gene has CDR1 SGHTA and CDR2 FQGNSA. Trimming removed 3 bases from V and 2 bases from J, with 8 bases in between. The CDR3 coding sequence is TGTGCCAGCAGCTTTAAGGGCGGCAATCAGCCCCAGCATTTT. It specifies CASSFKGGNQPQHF.

This clonotype was seen more than once but under ten times. The chain links TRBV18 to TRBJ1-1; D not certain. Germline CDR1 KGHSH, CDR2 LQKENI. The CDR3 consists of 13 residues. The V end was cut by 5 bases, the J end by 0 bases, with 7 bases between. The CDR3 region has the DNA TGTGCCAGCTCAACAGAAATGAACACTGAAGCTTTCTTT. Translating gives CASSTEMNTEAFF.

A few counts support this clonotype. The rearrangement joins TRBV20-1 to TRBJ2-4; D is uncertain. V was shortened by 0 bases and J by 3 bases, with 12 bases between the two germline ends. The CDR3 contains 15 residues. Germline lookup yields CDR1 DFQATT and CDR2 SNEGSKA (reference sequence). The CDR3 sequence: CSARDPEIVKNIQYF. The CDR3 DNA reads as TGCAGTGCTAGAGACCCGGAGATAGTCAAAAACATTCAGTACTTC.